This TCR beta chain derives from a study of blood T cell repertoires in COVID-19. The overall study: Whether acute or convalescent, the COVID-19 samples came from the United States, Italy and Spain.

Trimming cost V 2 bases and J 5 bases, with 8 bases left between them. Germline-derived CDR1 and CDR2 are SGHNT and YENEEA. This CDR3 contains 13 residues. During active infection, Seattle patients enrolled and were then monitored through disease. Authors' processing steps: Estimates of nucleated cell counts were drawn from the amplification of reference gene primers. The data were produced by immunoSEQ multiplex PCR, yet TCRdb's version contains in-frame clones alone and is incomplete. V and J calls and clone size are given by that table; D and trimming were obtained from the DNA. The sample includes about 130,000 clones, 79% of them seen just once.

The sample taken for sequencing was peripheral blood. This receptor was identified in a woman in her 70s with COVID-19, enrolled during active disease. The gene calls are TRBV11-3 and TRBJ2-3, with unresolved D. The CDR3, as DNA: TGTGCCAGCAGCTTATTCGACATAGATACGCAGTATTTT. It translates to CASSLFDIDTQYF.